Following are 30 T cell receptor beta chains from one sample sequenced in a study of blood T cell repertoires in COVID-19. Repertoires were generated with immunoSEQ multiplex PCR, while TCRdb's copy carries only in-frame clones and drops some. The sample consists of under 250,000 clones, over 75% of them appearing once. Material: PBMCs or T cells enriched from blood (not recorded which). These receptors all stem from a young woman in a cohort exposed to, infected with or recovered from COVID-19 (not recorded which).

CDR3 in DNA: TGTGCCACCACCCCCGGGGGGAGGGACAATGAGCAGTTCTTC. Protein sequence: CATTPGGRDNEQFF. The chain combines TRBV24-1 with TRBJ2-1; the match to TRBD2 covers 7 bases. The CDR3 loop spans 14 amino acids. Germline CDR1 is KGHDR and CDR2 is SFDVKD. J lost 5 bases, V lost 8 bases, and 8 bases had no gene match.

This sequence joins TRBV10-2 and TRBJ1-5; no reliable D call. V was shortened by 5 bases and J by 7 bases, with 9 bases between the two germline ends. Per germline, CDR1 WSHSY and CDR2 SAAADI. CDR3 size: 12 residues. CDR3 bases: TGCGCCAGCAGTCCCCAGAGGCAGCCCCAGCATTTT. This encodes CASSPQRQPQHF.

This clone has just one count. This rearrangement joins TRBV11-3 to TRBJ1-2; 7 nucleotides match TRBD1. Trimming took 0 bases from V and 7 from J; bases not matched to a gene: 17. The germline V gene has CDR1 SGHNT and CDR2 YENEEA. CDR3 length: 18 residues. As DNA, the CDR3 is TGTGCCAGCAGCTTAGAGCCTGACCCTGAGGGGGCGCGTAGTGGCTACACCTTC. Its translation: CASSLEPDPEGARSGYTF.

CDR3 sequence reads: CASTSADTQYF. The CDR3 nucleotides read TGTGCCAGCACTAGCGCTGATACGCAGTATTTT. V and J are TRBV27 and TRBJ2-3, with D possibly matching TRBD2 (6 bases). This CDR3 region has 11 residues. Germline lookup yields CDR1 MNHEY and CDR2 SMNVEV (reference sequence). Between the trimmed V and J ends, which lost 7 bases and 6 bases, there was a span of 8 bases.

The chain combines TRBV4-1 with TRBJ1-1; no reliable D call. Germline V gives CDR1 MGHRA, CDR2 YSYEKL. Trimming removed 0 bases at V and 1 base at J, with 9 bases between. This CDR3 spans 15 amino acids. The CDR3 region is CASSQEYRENTEAFF. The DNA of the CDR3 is TGCGCCAGCAGCCAAGAATACAGAGAGAACACTGAAGCTTTCTTT.

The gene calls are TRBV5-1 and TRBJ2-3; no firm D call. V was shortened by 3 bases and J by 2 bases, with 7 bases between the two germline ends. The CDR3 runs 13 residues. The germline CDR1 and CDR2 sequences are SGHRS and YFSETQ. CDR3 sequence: CASSSTVTDTQYF. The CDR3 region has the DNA TGCGCCAGCAGCTCAACAGTCACAGATACGCAGTATTTT.

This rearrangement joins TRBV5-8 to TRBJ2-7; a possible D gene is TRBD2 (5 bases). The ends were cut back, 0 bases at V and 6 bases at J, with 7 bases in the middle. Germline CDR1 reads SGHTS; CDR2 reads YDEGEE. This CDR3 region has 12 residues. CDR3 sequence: CASSLATSEQYF. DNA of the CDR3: TGTGCCAGCAGCTTGGCAACTAGCGAGCAGTACTTC.

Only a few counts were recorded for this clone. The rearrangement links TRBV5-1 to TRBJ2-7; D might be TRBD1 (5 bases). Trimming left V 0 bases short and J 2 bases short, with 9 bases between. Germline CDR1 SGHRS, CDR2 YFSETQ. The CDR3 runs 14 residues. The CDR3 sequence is CASSLAQAPYEQYF. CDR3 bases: TGCGCCAGCAGCTTGGCACAGGCCCCCTACGAGCAGTACTTC.

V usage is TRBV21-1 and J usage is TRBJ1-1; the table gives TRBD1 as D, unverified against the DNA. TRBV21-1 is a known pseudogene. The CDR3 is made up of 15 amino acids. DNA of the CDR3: TGTGCCAGCAGCAAAGGGGGGCCCTTAGGGGCTGAAGCTTTCTTT. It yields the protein CASSKGGPLGAEAFF.

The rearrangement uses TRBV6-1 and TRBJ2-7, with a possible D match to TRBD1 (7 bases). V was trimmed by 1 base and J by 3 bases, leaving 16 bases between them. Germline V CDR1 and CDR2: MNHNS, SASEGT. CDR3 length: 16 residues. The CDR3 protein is CASSEGGAGTVYEQYF. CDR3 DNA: TGTGCCAGCAGTGAAGGCGGGGCCGGGACAGTCTACGAGCAGTACTTC.

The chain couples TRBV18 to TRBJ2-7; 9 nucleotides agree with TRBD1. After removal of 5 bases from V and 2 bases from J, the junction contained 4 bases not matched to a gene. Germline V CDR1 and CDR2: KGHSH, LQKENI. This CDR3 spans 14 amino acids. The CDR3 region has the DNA TGTGCCAGCTCAAGGGACAGGGACACCTACGAGCAGTACTTC. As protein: CASSRDRDTYEQYF. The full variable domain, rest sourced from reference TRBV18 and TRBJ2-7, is NAGVMQNPRHLVRRRGQEARLRCSPMKGHSHVYWYRQLPEEGLKFMVYLQKENIIDESGMPKERFSAEFPKEGPSILRIQQVVRGDSAAYFCASSRDRDTYEQYFGPGTRLTVT.

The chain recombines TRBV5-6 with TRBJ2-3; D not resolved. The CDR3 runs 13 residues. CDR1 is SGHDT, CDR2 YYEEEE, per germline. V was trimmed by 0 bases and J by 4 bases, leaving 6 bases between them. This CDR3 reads CASSLELADTQYF. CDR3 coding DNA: TGTGCCAGCAGCTTGGAGCTGGCAGATACGCAGTATTTT. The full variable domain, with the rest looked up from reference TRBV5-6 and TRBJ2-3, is DAGVTQSPTHLIKTRGQQVTLRCSPKSGHDTVSWYQQALGQGPQFIFQYYEEEERQRGNFPDRFSGHQFPNYSSELNVNALLLGDSALYLCASSLELADTQYFGPGTRLTVL.

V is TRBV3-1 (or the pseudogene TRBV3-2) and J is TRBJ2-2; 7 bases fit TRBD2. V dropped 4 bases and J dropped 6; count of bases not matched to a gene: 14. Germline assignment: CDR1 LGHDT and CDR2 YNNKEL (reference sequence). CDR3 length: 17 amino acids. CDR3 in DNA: TGTGCCAGCAGCCCAACTGGGAAGCGGGGACTCCCCGGGGAGCTGTTTTTT. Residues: CASSPTGKRGLPGELFF.

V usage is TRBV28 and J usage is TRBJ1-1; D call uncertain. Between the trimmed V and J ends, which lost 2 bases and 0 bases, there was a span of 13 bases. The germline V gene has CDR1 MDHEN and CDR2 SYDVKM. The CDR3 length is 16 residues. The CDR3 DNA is TGTGCCAGCAGTTTACCCCAGTACAGAATGAACACTGAAGCTTTCTTT. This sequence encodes CASSLPQYRMNTEAFF.

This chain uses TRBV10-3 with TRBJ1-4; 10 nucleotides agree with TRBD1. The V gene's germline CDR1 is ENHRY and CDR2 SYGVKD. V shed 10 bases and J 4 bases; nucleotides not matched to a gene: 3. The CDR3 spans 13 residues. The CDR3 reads CATGQGGNEKLFF. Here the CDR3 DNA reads TGTGCCACCGGACAGGGGGGTAATGAAAAACTGTTTTTT.

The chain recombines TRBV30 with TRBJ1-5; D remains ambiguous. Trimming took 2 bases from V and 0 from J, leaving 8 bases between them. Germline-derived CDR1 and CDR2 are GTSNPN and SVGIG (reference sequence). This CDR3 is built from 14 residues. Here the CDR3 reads CAWSPTDSNQPQHF. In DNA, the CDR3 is TGTGCCTGGAGTCCAACAGATAGCAATCAGCCCCAGCATTTT.

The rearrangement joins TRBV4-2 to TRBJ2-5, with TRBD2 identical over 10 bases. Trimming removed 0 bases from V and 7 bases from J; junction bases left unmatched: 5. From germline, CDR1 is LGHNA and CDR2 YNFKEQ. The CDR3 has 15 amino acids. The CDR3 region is CASSQDTSGRGTQYF. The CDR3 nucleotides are TGTGCCAGCAGCCAAGATACCAGCGGGAGGGGGACCCAGTACTTC.

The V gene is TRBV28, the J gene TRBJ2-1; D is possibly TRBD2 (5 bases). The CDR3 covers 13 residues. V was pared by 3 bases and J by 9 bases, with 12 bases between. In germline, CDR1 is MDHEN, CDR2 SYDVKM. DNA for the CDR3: TGTGCCAGCAGTTTTGCGAGCGGTGGTGAGCAGTTCTTC. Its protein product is CASSFASGGEQFF.

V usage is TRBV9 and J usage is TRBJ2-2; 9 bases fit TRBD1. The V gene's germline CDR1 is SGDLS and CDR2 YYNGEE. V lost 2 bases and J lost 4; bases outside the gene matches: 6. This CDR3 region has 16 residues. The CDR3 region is CASSVSTGGGTGELFF. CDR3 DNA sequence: TGTGCCAGCAGCGTCTCGACAGGGGGTGGCACCGGGGAGCTGTTTTTT.

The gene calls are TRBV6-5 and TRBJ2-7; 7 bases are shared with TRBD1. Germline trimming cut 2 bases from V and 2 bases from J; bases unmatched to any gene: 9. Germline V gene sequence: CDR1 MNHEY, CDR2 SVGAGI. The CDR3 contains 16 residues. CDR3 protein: CASSYRDSAGTYEQYF. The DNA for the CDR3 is TGTGCCAGCAGTTACCGGGACAGTGCAGGCACCTACGAGCAGTACTTC.

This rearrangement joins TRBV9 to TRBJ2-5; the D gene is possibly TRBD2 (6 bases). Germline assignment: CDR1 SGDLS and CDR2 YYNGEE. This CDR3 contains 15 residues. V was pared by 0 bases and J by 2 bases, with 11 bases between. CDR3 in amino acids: CASSVAGGRQETQYF. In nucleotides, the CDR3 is TGTGCCAGCAGCGTAGCAGGAGGGCGGCAAGAGACCCAGTACTTC.

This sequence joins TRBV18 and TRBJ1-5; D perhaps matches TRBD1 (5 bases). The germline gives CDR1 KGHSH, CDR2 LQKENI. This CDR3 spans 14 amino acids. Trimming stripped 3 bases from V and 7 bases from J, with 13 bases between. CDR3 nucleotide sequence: TGTGCCAGCTCACCCGGGACTGTGGGACAGCCCCAGCATTTT. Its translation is CASSPGTVGQPQHF.

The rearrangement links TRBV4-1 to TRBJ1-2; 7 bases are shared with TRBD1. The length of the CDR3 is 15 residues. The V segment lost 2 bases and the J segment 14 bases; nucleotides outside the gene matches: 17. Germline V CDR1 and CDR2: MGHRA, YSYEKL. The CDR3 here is CASSQWTGPPWCPTF. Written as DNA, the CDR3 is TGCGCCAGCAGCCAATGGACAGGCCCCCCTTGGTGCCCTACCTTC.

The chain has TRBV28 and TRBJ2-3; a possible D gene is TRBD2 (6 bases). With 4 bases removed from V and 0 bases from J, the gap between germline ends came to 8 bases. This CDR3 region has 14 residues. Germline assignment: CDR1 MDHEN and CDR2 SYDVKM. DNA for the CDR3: TGTGCCAGCAGTTGGGAGGTTAGCACAGATACGCAGTATTTT. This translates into CASSWEVSTDTQYF.

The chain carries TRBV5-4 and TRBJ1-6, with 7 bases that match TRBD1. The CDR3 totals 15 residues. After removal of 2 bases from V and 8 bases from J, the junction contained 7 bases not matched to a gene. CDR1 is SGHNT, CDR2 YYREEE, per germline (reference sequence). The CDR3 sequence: CASSLTGESHSPLHF. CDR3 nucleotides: TGTGCCAGCAGCTTAACAGGGGAATCGCATTCACCCCTCCACTTT.

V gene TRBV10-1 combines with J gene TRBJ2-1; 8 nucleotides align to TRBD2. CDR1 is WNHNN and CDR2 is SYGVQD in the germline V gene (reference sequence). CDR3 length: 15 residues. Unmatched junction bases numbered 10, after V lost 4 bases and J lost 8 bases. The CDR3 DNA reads TGCGCCAGCAGTGCCTCCGGGACTAGTATGTATGAGCAGTTCTTC. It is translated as CASSASGTSMYEQFF.

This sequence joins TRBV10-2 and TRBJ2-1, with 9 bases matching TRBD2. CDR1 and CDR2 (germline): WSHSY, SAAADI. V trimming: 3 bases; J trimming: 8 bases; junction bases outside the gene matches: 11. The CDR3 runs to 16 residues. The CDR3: CASSDPTGTSFHEQFF. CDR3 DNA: TGCGCCAGCAGTGACCCTACGGGGACTAGCTTTCATGAGCAGTTCTTC.

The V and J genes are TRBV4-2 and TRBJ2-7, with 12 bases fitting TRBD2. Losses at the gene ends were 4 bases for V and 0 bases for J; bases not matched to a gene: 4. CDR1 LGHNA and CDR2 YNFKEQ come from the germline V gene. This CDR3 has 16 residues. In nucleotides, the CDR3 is TGTGCCAGCAGCCTACTGACTAGCGGGAGCTCCTACGAGCAGTACTTC. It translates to CASSLLTSGSSYEQYF.

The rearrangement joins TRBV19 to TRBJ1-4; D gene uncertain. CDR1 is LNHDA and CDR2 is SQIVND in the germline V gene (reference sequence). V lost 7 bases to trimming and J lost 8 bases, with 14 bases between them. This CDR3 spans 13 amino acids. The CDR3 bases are TGTGCCAGTAACTGGGCCCGTGGGGAAAAACTGTTTTTT. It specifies CASNWARGEKLFF.

CDR3 amino acids: CASSANRGSIPNPYNEQFF. CDR3 in DNA: TGTGCCAGCAGTGCGAACAGGGGTTCAATCCCCAATCCATACAATGAGCAGTTCTTC. J is TRBJ2-1 and V is TRBV6-4; 7 positions match TRBD1. The CDR3 consists of 19 residues. After removal of 4 bases from V and 4 bases from J, the junction contained 19 bases not matched to a gene. CDR1 and CDR2 (germline): MRHNA, SNTAGT.